Listed here are 23 T cell receptor beta chains from one sample, sequenced in a study of cytotoxic CD8 clonotypes in ibrutinib-treated CLL (dated by TCRdb to the early 2020s). The method behind the library was the immunoSEQ multiplex PCR assay. TCRdb re-hosts the immuneACCESS table, in-frame sequences only. Its copies lack some clones; in the studies checked, an unresolved V gene accounts for under half of them, and the cause for the rest is not known. This sample gives about 160,000 clones in total; about 84% of them show up just once. In total, the top ten clones hold about 5% of the sample. This specimen's time point label, interpreted: less than 30 months on ibrutinib. Sequences were derived from PBMCs, sampled after 24 months of ibrutinib treatment. These receptors originate from a human donor with chronic lymphocytic leukemia.

CDR3 amino acids: CASSLMTGNQPQHF. The CDR3 DNA sequence: TGTGCCAGCAGTTTGATGACAGGCAATCAGCCCCAGCATTTT. The J gene is TRBJ1-5, the V gene TRBV27, with TRBD1 as a possible D gene (5 bases). This CDR3 is built from 14 residues. CDR1 is MNHEY and CDR2 is SMNVEV in the germline V gene (reference sequence). Trimming took off 3 bases at V and 2 bases at J, with 8 bases between the two ends.

The genes are TRBV28 and TRBJ2-7; D is unresolved. Germline loops: CDR1 MDHEN, CDR2 SYDVKM. V was shortened by 7 bases and J by 6 bases, with 13 bases between the two germline ends. The length of the CDR3 is 12 residues. DNA of the CDR3: TGTGCCAGCACTGCAGGATTGGGCGAGCAGTACTTC. This translates into CASTAGLGEQYF.

This clone came up once. The chain links TRBV6-5 to TRBJ1-5; TRBD1 might be the D (5 bases). Trimming pared 4 bases from V and 5 bases from J, leaving 9 bases between. The CDR3 is 13 residues long. Germline values: CDR1 MNHEY, CDR2 SVGAGI. The CDR3 protein is CASSFQGHQPQHF. The CDR3 DNA follows: TGTGCCAGCAGTTTCCAGGGACATCAGCCCCAGCATTTT.

This chain links TRBV5-1 with TRBJ2-1; 10 bases are a match to TRBD2. Unmatched junction bases numbered 6, after V lost 0 bases and J lost 9 bases. Germline values: CDR1 SGHRS, CDR2 YFSETQ. CDR3 length: 15 residues. The chain's CDR3 is CASSLAPSGGGEQFF. For the CDR3, the DNA is TGCGCCAGCAGCTTGGCCCCTAGCGGGGGTGGTGAGCAGTTCTTC.

In this sample, this clone is medium-sized. J is TRBJ1-2 and V is TRBV2, with a weak D call TRBD1 (6 bases). Germline CDR1 SNHLY, CDR2 FYNNEI. Trimming removed 6 bases from V and 2 bases from J, with 10 bases in between. The CDR3 contains 13 residues. The CDR3 protein is CASRPDRNYGYTF. CDR3 DNA sequence: TGTGCCAGCAGACCTGACAGGAACTATGGCTACACCTTC.

The chain has TRBV27 and TRBJ2-7; weak D call: TRBD2 (5 bases). The CDR3 spans 16 residues. V lost 5 bases to trimming and J lost 0 bases, with 17 bases between them. The germline gives CDR1 MNHEY, CDR2 SMNVEV (reference sequence). The CDR3 region has the DNA TGTGCCAGCAGTACACGCGGACTTGTGAACTCCTACGAGCAGTACTTC. Its protein product is CASSTRGLVNSYEQYF.

The chain recombines TRBV5-4 with TRBJ1-6; 7 nucleotides agree with TRBD1. The CDR3 contains 15 residues. With V trimmed by 5 bases and J by 7 bases, 9 bases remained unmatched. The germline CDR1 and CDR2 sequences are SGHNT and YYREEE (reference sequence). The CDR3 here is CASRLPGTDNSPLHF. CDR3 sequence (DNA): TGTGCCAGCAGACTACCGGGGACAGACAATTCACCCCTCCACTTT.

The chain employs TRBV9 and TRBJ1-3; possibly TRBD1 for D (6 bases). The ends were cut back, 2 bases at V and 2 bases at J, with 11 bases in the middle. The CDR3 covers 15 residues. The germline V gene has CDR1 SGDLS and CDR2 YYNGEE. The CDR3 region has the DNA TGTGCCAGCAGCGTGGGGACATGGGCTGGAAACACCATATATTTT. It translates to CASSVGTWAGNTIYF.

J is TRBJ1-1 and V is TRBV6-5, with D perhaps TRBD1 (5 bases). The length of the CDR3 is 15 residues. V was shortened by 10 bases and J by 2 bases, with 20 bases between the two germline ends. CDR1 is MNHEY and CDR2 is SVGAGI in the germline V gene. Here the CDR3 reads CAIRDTGQGNTEAFF. CDR3 in DNA: TGTGCCATCAGAGATACGGGTCAGGGAAACACTGAAGCTTTCTTT.

This chain links TRBV18 with TRBJ2-3, with D perhaps matching TRBD1 or TRBD2 (5 bases each). The CDR3 is 14 residues long. Germline V gene lookup returns CDR1 KGHSH and CDR2 LQKENI. Trimming removed 3 bases at V and 9 bases at J, with 16 bases between. Here the CDR3 reads CASSPPGTAKTQYF. The DNA for the CDR3 is TGTGCCAGCTCACCCCCGGGGACGGCTAAAACGCAGTATTTT.

The chain recombines TRBV5-5 with TRBJ2-3; 7 nucleotides align to TRBD2. V gave up 3 bases and J gave up 2 bases; unmatched junction bases: 3. Germline CDR1 and CDR2: SGHKS and YYEKEE (reference sequence). This CDR3 spans 14 amino acids. The CDR3 bases are TGTGCCAGCAGCTGGGGACTACCCACAGATACGCAGTATTTT. It codes for CASSWGLPTDTQYF.

The V call is TRBV6-6, the J call TRBJ1-3; no clear D. V shed 0 bases and J shed 4 bases, with 10 bases lying between them. Germline CDR1 is MNHNY and CDR2 is SVGAGI (reference sequence). The CDR3 runs 15 residues. This CDR3 reads CASSYSDGSGNTIYF. CDR3 DNA: TGTGCCAGCAGTTACTCTGACGGGTCCGGAAACACCATATATTTT.

The chain is built from TRBV5-1 and TRBJ2-5; 7 bases align to TRBD1. Per germline, CDR1 SGHRS and CDR2 YFSETQ. V lost 4 bases to trimming and J lost 4 bases; unmatched junction nucleotides: 4. The length of the CDR3 is 13 residues. Here the CDR3 reads CASSTGAGETQYF. CDR3 nucleotide sequence: TGCGCCAGCAGCACAGGGGCCGGAGAGACCCAGTACTTC.

This clone appeared many times. This chain links TRBV6-1 with TRBJ1-4; D is unclear. Germline assignment: CDR1 MNHNS and CDR2 SASEGT. The CDR3 covers 13 residues. Trimming left V 4 bases short and J 5 bases short, with 8 bases between. This CDR3 is CASSVRWNEKLFF. The CDR3 DNA sequence: TGTGCCAGCAGTGTCCGGTGGAATGAAAAACTGTTTTTT.

The chain links TRBV6-5 to TRBJ1-5; TRBD1 matches 8 bases. The germline gives CDR1 MNHEY, CDR2 SVGAGI. V gave up 7 bases and J gave up 4 bases; unmatched junction bases: 6. The CDR3 contains 14 residues. The CDR3 nucleotides are TGTGCCAGCAATGACAGGGGTAGGAATCAGCCCCAGCATTTT. Its translation is CASNDRGRNQPQHF.

This clone was seen only a few times. This sequence joins TRBV25-1 and TRBJ1-1, with D maybe TRBD1 (5 bases). The CDR3 spans 12 residues. V lost 11 bases, J lost 0 bases, and 10 bases lay in between. Germline loops: CDR1 MGHDK, CDR2 SYGVNS. The CDR3: CAAGRMNTEAFF. The CDR3 DNA sequence: TGTGCCGCGGGACGGATGAACACTGAAGCTTTCTTT.

This clone was seen only once. Here the CDR3 DNA reads TGTGCCAGCAGCTTAGCGGTAACAGCCGAAAAACTGTTTTTT. Translated, it gives CASSLAVTAEKLFF. The rearrangement links TRBV7-9 to TRBJ1-4; D gene unclear. Germline assignment: CDR1 SEHNR and CDR2 FQNEAQ (reference sequence). CDR3 length: 14 residues. Deletions cut 0 bases from V and 8 bases from J, with 10 bases between.

The chain combines TRBV5-4 with TRBJ2-7; no clear D gene. Trimming cost V 4 bases and J 5 bases, with 19 bases left between them. Germline CDR1 and CDR2: SGHNT and YYREEE (reference sequence). The CDR3 runs 15 residues. The CDR3 protein is CASSPRVGPGHEQYF. For the CDR3, the DNA is TGTGCCAGCAGCCCCCGAGTAGGCCCTGGCCACGAGCAGTACTTC.

V usage is TRBV5-1 and J usage is TRBJ1-1, with TRBD1 matching 7 bases. Germline V lookup: CDR1 SGHRS, CDR2 YFSETQ. The V gene end was trimmed by 3 bases and the J gene end by 1 base; junction bases not matched to a gene: 9. The CDR3 extends over 16 amino acids. The CDR3 loop reads CASSSKQGPGNTEAFF. In nucleotides, the CDR3 is TGCGCCAGCAGCTCCAAACAGGGGCCGGGGAACACTGAAGCTTTCTTT.

The chain joins TRBV7-9 to TRBJ2-5; the D gene could be TRBD1 or TRBD2 (7 bases each). Deletions cut 2 bases from V and 9 bases from J, with 13 bases between. The length of the CDR3 is 13 residues. Germline CDR1 reads SEHNR; CDR2 reads FQNEAQ (reference sequence). This chain's CDR3 is CASSLRDSGAQYF. The DNA of the CDR3 is TGTGCCAGCAGCTTACGGGACAGCGGGGCCCAGTACTTC.

The chain carries TRBV19 and TRBJ1-2; D is undetermined. V shed 1 base and J shed 4 bases, with 13 bases lying between them. This CDR3 contains 15 residues. Germline CDR1 and CDR2: LNHDA and SQIVND (reference sequence). This CDR3 reads CASSIGPPEGYGYTF. The CDR3 DNA follows: TGTGCCAGTAGTATAGGGCCGCCCGAGGGCTATGGCTACACCTTC.

The V and J genes are TRBV4-2 and TRBJ1-1, with D hard to call. From germline, CDR1 is LGHNA and CDR2 YNFKEQ. CDR3 length: 13 residues. The V end lost 2 bases, the J end lost 6 bases, and 10 bases lay between the germline ends. The CDR3 nucleotides are TGTGCCAGCAGCCAAAGTTTTTCCGCTGAAGCTTTCTTT. This codes for CASSQSFSAEAFF.

The chain recombines TRBV12-5 with TRBJ2-3; D not certain. This CDR3 is built from 14 residues. Deletions cut 7 bases from V and 4 bases from J, with 15 bases between. The germline V gene has CDR1 LGHNT and CDR2 FRNRAP. CDR3 sequence (DNA): TGTGCTAGTGCGGTCGGGCAGCTTTCAGATACGCAGTATTTT. It codes for CASAVGQLSDTQYF.